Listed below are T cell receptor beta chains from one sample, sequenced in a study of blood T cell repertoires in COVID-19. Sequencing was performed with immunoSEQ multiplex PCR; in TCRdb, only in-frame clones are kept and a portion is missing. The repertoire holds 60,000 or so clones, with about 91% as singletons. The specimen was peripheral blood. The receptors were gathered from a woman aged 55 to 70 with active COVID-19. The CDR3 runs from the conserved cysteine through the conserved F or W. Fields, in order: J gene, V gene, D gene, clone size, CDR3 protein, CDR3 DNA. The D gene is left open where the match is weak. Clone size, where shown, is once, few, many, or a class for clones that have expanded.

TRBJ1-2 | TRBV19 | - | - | CASSNPKEGLGYTF | TGTGCCAGTAGTAACCCTAAGGAGGGGCTGGGCTACACCTTC
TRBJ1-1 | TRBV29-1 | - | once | CSVAQGWDTEAFF | TGCAGCGTTGCACAGGGTTGGGACACTGAAGCTTTCTTT
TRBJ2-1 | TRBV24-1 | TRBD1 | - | CATSERTGINEQFF | TGTGCCACCAGTGAGCGGACAGGGATCAATGAGCAGTTCTTC
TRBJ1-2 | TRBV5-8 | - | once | CASSSGDYGYTF | TGTGCCAGCAGCTCGGGGGATTATGGCTACACCTTC
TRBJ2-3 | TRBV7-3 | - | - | CASSSSRATDTQYF | TGTGCCAGCAGCTCAAGCAGGGCCACAGATACGCAGTATTTT
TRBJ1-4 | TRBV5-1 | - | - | CASSLVSLGRGEKLFF | TGCGCCAGCAGCTTGGTCTCACTGGGGCGGGGAGAAAAACTGTTTTTT
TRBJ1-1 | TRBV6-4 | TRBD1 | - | CASRMRGQDPSKAFF | TGTGCCAGCAGGATGCGAGGACAGGACCCTTCCAAAGCTTTCTTT
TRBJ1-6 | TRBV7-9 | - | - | CASSFGGASHSPLHF | TGTGCCAGCAGCTTCGGGGGAGCCTCACATTCACCCCTCCACTTT
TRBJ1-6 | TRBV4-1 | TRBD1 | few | CASSQNTGGNSPLHF | TGCGCCAGCAGCCAAAATACAGGGGGCAATTCACCCCTCCACTTT
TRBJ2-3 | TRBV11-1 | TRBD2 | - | CASSFQLAGVGDTQYF | TGTGCCAGCAGCTTTCAACTAGCGGGGGTGGGAGATACGCAGTATTTT
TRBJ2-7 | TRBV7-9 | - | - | CASSRTGQGPSEQYF | TGTGCCAGCAGCCGCACGGGTCAGGGGCCCTCCGAGCAGTACTTC
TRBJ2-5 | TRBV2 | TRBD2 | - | CASSVLAGETQYF | TGTGCCAGCAGCGTTCTAGCGGGAGAGACCCAGTACTTC
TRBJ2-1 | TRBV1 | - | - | CTSSQDPPTSGLVGEQFF | TGCACCAGCAGCCAAGACCCCCCAACCTCGGGACTAGTTGGCGAGCAGTTCTTC
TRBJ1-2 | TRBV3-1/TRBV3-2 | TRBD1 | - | CASSQVDRGVRGYTF | TGTGCCAGCAGCCAAGTAGACAGGGGAGTGCGCGGCTACACCTTC
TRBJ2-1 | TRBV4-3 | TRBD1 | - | CASSPGQQGDEQFF | TGCGCCAGCAGCCCGGGACAACAGGGGGATGAGCAGTTCTTC
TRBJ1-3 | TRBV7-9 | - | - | CASTRGSGSGNTIYF | TGTGCCAGCACCCGCGGCTCGGGCTCTGGAAACACCATATATTTT
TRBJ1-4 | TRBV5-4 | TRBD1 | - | CASSLGPGTGDEKLFF | TGTGCCAGCAGCTTAGGCCCCGGGACAGGGGACGAAAAACTGTTTTTT
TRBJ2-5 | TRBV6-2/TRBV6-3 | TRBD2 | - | CASSYRAGTIQETQYF | TGTGCCAGCAGTTACAGAGCCGGGACTATTCAAGAGACCCAGTACTTC
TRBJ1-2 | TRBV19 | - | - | CASTQDSPLNYGYTF | TGTGCCAGTACTCAGGACAGTCCCCTCAACTATGGCTACACCTTC
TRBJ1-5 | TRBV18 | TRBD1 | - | CASSPEVRDRWEPQHF | TGTGCCAGCTCACCAGAGGTCCGGGACAGGTGGGAGCCCCAGCATTTT
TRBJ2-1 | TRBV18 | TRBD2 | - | CASSPRTSGDNEQFF | TGTGCCAGCTCACCCAGGACTAGCGGGGACAATGAGCAGTTCTTC
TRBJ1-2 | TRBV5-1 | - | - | CASSLADGSYGYTF | TGCGCCAGCAGCTTGGCCGATGGTAGCTATGGCTACACCTTC
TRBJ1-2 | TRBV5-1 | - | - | CASSLDGGHYGYTF | TGCGCCAGCAGCTTGGATGGGGGCCACTATGGCTACACCTTC
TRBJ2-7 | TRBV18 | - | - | CASSQGRSYEQYF | TGTGCCAGCTCCCAGGGGCGCTCCTACGAGCAGTACTTC
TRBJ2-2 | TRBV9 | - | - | CASSAGGWDTGELFF | TGTGCCAGCAGTGCCGGAGGGTGGGACACCGGGGAGCTGTTTTTT
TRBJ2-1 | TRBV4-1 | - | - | CASSRASGGAGRNEQFF | TGCGCCAGCAGCCGGGCTAGTGGGGGGGCTGGTCGTAATGAGCAGTTCTTC
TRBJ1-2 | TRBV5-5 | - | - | CASSFGGDGNGYTF | TGTGCCAGCAGCTTCGGCGGGGATGGGAATGGCTACACCTTC
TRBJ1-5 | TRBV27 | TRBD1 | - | CASNWTGGNQPQHF | TGTGCCAGCAACTGGACAGGGGGCAATCAGCCCCAGCATTTT
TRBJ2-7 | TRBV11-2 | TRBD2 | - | CASRGLSGGAPYEQYF | TGTGCCAGCAGGGGACTTAGCGGGGGGGCCCCGTACGAGCAGTACTTC
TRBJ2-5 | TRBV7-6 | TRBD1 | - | CASSLDQGAQVRTQYF | TGTGCCAGCAGCTTAGACCAGGGGGCGCAAGTAAGGACCCAGTACTTC
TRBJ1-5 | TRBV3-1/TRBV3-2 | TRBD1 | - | CASSQQGIGQPQHF | TGTGCCAGCAGTCAACAGGGGATCGGTCAGCCCCAGCATTTT
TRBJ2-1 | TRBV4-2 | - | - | CASSQGPKVSGNEQFF | TGTGCCAGCAGCCAAGGGCCTAAGGTGTCGGGCAATGAGCAGTTCTTC
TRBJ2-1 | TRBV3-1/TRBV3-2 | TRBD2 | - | CASSPLSGGPFNEQFF | TGTGCCAGCAGCCCCCTCTCGGGGGGGCCTTTCAATGAGCAGTTCTTC
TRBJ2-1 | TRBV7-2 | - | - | CASRRGGGKNEQFF | TGTGCCAGCAGGAGAGGGGGGGGGAAGAATGAGCAGTTCTTC
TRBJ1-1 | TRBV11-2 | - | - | CASSLQVNTEAFF | TGTGCCAGCAGCCTACAGGTGAACACTGAAGCTTTCTTT
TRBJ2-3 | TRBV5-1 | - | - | CASSSGHPSTDTQYF | TGCGCCAGCAGCTCGGGACACCCTAGCACAGATACGCAGTATTTT
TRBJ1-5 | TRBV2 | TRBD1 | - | CASSLHPGTGGQPQHF | TGTGCCAGCAGCCTCCATCCCGGGACAGGGGGCCAGCCCCAGCATTTT
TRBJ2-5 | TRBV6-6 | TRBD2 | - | CASRRTGGETQYF | TGTGCCAGCAGAAGGACGGGAGGAGAGACCCAGTACTTC
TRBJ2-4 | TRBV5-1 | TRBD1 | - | CASSRDGQGMAKNIQYF | TGCGCCAGCAGCAGGGACGGACAGGGTATGGCCAAAAACATTCAGTACTTC
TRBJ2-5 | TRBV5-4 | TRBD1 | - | CASSRTGDATQYF | TGTGCCAGCAGCCGGACAGGGGACGCGACCCAGTACTTC
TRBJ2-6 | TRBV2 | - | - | CASSEARLGANVLTF | TGTGCCAGCAGTGAAGCGAGGCTTGGGGCCAACGTCCTGACTTTC
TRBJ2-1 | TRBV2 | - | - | CASSDRYNEQFF | TGTGCCAGCAGTGATCGTTACAATGAGCAGTTCTTC
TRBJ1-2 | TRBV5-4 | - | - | CASSLDSIPYKSRF | TGTGCCAGCAGCTTGGATAGCATCCCTTATAAATCTAGGTTC
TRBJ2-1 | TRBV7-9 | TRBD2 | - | CASSLTSGGYNEQFF | TGTGCCAGCAGCTTGACTAGCGGGGGCTACAATGAGCAGTTCTTC
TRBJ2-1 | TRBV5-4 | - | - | CASSPRTGNEQFF | TGTGCCAGCAGCCCCCGGACTGGAAATGAGCAGTTCTTC
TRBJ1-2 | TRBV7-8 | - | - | CASSLGTQGRGYGYTF | TGTGCCAGCAGCTTAGGGACACAGGGAAGGGGCTATGGCTACACCTTC
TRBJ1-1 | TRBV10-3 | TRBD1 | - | CATQVTGGTEAFF | TGTGCCACCCAGGTGACAGGGGGCACTGAAGCTTTCTTT
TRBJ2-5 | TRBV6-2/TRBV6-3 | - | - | CASSYSKDPTGRGWQETQYF | TGTGCCAGCAGTTACTCGAAGGATCCCACTGGAAGGGGTTGGCAAGAGACCCAGTACTTC
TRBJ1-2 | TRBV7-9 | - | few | CASSFAGNYGYTF | TGTGCCAGCAGCTTCGCGGGGAACTATGGCTACACCTTC